This TCR beta chain came from a study of blood T cell repertoires in COVID-19 (dated by TCRdb to the early 2020s). In the study overall: Collaborator samples came from the United States, Italy and Spain and covered acute and convalescent phases of COVID-19. The dataset comprised deeply sampled blood TCRbeta repertoires from subjects exposed to, actively infected with, or recovered from COVID-19. The material from the prospective study consisted of cDNA or gDNA derived from T cells, B-cell-depleted T cells, or PBMCs. The samples were drawn from the first 160 participants of the ongoing ImmuneRACE study and from more than 1,000 subjects provided by 6 global collaborators. The repertoires were made available in a free public database intended to serve as a resource for research on the immune response to SARS-CoV-2. A de-identified subject ID, COVID-19 status, age in years and sex were almost always included in the sample metadata. Where available, HLA class I and class II types were obtained from metadata supplied by the sample provider rather than from assay-based typing.

Notes on this clone: The antigen it binds to is not known. The sample holds no much larger clone one base away, and base qualities are not on file.

The investigation overall reported the following: The amount of clinical and demographic metadata varied by source and participant and was provided uncurated.

Relative to germline, V is 3 bases shorter and J is 10 bases shorter, with 13 bases between their ends. The CDR1 and CDR2 encoded by the germline V gene (reference sequence) are SEHNR and FQNEAQ. The CDR3 numbers 14 residues from cysteine through phenylalanine. The only DNA kept is the CDR3, 42 bases in frame from the first base. Samples from volunteer blood donors who had recovered from COVID-19 were contributed by a second Seattle source. Whole blood was collected in K2EDTA tubes by collaborating institutions according to the institutions' own protocols. For TCRbeta analysis, collaborators shipped samples as frozen whole blood, isolated PBMCs, or DNA extracted from either of those sample types. TCRbeta CDR3 regions were amplified from genomic DNA using the immunoSEQ Assay, a bias-controlled multiplex PCR. As for how the authors treated the data: Within the assay, amplification of reference gene primers was used to estimate how many nucleated cells each sample contained. To quantify the absolute abundance of each unique TCRbeta CDR3 rearrangement, sequence reads were collapsed and filtered. For each sample, productive Simpson clonality was calculated as the square root of Simpson's diversity index across productive rearrangements. In TCRdb, the immuneACCESS table is reduced to in-frame sequences with V and J assigned. These tables do not hold every clone; where another copy was compared, an unresolved V gene accounts for under half, and the others remain unexplained. V, J and clone size derive from that table, while D and trimming were established from the DNA sequence. Present in this sample are about 260,000 clones, about 89% of which were seen just once. Around a tenth of the sample is held by the ten biggest clonotypes.

Recombination connected TRBV7-9 to TRBJ1-6, with no reliable assignment of the D segment. Sequencing was carried out using peripheral blood. This clonotype was obtained from a man in his forties who had recovered from COVID-19. The DNA sequence reads TGTGCCAGCAGCTTCCAGGAGGGCGGATCACCCCTCCACTTT. Its coded protein is CASSFQEGGSPLHF.